This is a list of T cell receptor beta chains from one sample in a study of shared clonotypes between healthy human individuals. This table comes from immunoSEQ multiplex PCR, and its TCRdb copy is limited to in-frame clones, with some not included. The sample has around 690,000 clones, around 90% seen once. The sequencing input was memory CD8+ T cells from PBMCs. The source is a man between 18 and 29 years old in good health. Some clones in this sample may be carry-over from other donors' samples. Both conserved end residues are part of each CDR3. The D gene is left open where the match is weak. Rows give clone size only sometimes, using once, few, many, or a class for an expanded clone.

V	J	size	D	DNA	CDR3
TRBV7-3	TRBJ2-1	once	NA	TGTGCCAGCAGCCCAAGGGCCGGCCCTAACAATGAGCAGTTCTTC	CASSPRAGPNNEQFF
TRBV15	TRBJ2-7	NA	TRBD1	TGTGCCACCAGCTTTGGACAGGGCTACGAGCAGTACTTC	CATSFGQGYEQYF
TRBV11-2	TRBJ1-1	NA	TRBD1	TGTGCCAGCAGACCTCGACAGGGAACTGAAGCTTTCTTT	CASRPRQGTEAFF
TRBV29-1	TRBJ2-7	NA	NA	TGCAGCGTTAAAACAGGGAAAAGCTCCTACGAGCAGTACTTC	CSVKTGKSSYEQYF
TRBV6-6	TRBJ1-5	few	TRBD1	TGTGCCAGCAGCCCCGGGACAGGGGGCGATCAGCCCCAGCATTTT	CASSPGTGGDQPQHF
TRBV27	TRBJ1-5	NA	NA	TGTGCCAGCAGTTTATTTATTGGGGAGCCCCAGCATTTT	CASSLFIGEPQHF
TRBV4-3	TRBJ1-2	NA	TRBD1	TGCGCCAGCAGCCAGGGACAGGGGGCGTATGGCTACACCTTC	CASSQGQGAYGYTF
TRBV2	TRBJ2-7	NA	TRBD2	TGTGCCAGCAGTGAGACCGGGACTAGCGGTCTCTCCTACGAGCAGTACTTC	CASSETGTSGLSYEQYF
TRBV15	TRBJ2-3	NA	NA	TGTGCCACCAGCAGAGCGGGCTCCAGCACAGATACGCAGTATTTT	CATSRAGSSTDTQYF
TRBV19	TRBJ2-5	NA	NA	TGTGCCAGTAGTATATCCGGGGGAGAGACCCAGTACTTC	CASSISGGETQYF
TRBV6-4	TRBJ2-1	NA	TRBD1	TGTGCCAGCAGCCCGGGACAGGGGGTTCGTGAGCAGTTCTTC	CASSPGQGVREQFF
TRBV7-9	TRBJ2-2	NA	TRBD2	TGTGCCAGCAGCTCCCAGCGGACTAGCGGGAGGTGGAACACCGGGGAGCTGTTTTTT	CASSSQRTSGRWNTGELFF
TRBV10-3	TRBJ1-1	NA	NA	TGTGCCATCAGTTCCGCGGCGAACACTGAAGCTTTCTTT	CAISSAANTEAFF
TRBV28	TRBJ1-1	NA	TRBD1	TGTGCCAGCAGTCTCAGGGGGGGCACTGAAGCTTTCTTT	CASSLRGGTEAFF
TRBV5-1	TRBJ2-7	many	TRBD2	TGCGCCAGCAGCCCACAGCCTAGCGGCCACGAGCAGTACTTC	CASSPQPSGHEQYF